What follows are 17 T cell receptor beta chains derived from one specimen sequenced in a study of OX40 agonist ivuxolimab in advanced cancers. The assay was immunoSEQ multiplex PCR, and TCRdb's table has in-frame clones only and misses some. The profile shows 15,000 to 20,000 clones, more than 65% of them singletons. This material consisted of CD4+ or CD8+ T cells sorted from blood, taken in a trial of the OX40 agonist ivuxolimab. These receptors all stem from an adult with an advanced solid tumor such as melanoma, head and neck, liver or kidney cancer.

This chain uses TRBV7-3 with TRBJ2-1, with D maybe TRBD2 (5 bases). This CDR3 spans 12 amino acids. Germline CDR1 reads SGHTA; CDR2 reads FQGTGA. Deletions cut 5 bases from V and 9 bases from J, with 11 bases between. DNA for the CDR3: TGTGCCAGCAGCGTTGACTACGGTGAGCAGTTCTTC. Encoded protein: CASSVDYGEQFF.

This chain links TRBV2 with TRBJ1-5; D unresolved. Germline V gives CDR1 SNHLY, CDR2 FYNNEI. V lost 4 bases to trimming and J lost 5 bases, with 21 bases between them. The CDR3 has 17 amino acids. Written as DNA, the CDR3 is TGTGCCAGCAGTGCGAACTCGGTGTGGGGAATCGATCAGCCCCAGCATTTT. Translated, it gives CASSANSVWGIDQPQHF.

The chain couples TRBV11-2 to TRBJ1-3; D is unresolved. The CDR3 contains 15 residues. CDR1 is SGHAT and CDR2 is FQNNGV in the germline V gene. V was trimmed by 3 bases and J by 0 bases, leaving 9 bases between them. The chain's CDR3 is CASSFRAISGNTIYF. CDR3 in DNA: TGTGCCAGCAGCTTCCGGGCAATCTCTGGAAACACCATATATTTT.

V usage is TRBV4-2 and J usage is TRBJ1-1; possibly TRBD1 for D (5 bases). Trimming cost V 0 bases and J 0 bases, with 17 bases left between them. Germline CDR1 and CDR2: LGHNA and YNFKEQ. The CDR3 runs to 18 residues. CDR3: CASSQDPRRGRMNTEAFF. The DNA for the CDR3 is TGTGCCAGCAGCCAAGATCCTCGAAGGGGACGGATGAACACTGAAGCTTTCTTT.

The chain has TRBV5-1 and TRBJ2-1; tentatively, D is TRBD1 or TRBD2 (5 bases each). The germline gives CDR1 SGHRS, CDR2 YFSETQ. The V and J ends lost 3 bases and 6 bases respectively, with 13 bases between them. The CDR3 totals 14 residues. The CDR3 reads CASSSPGRINEQFF. CDR3 coding DNA: TGCGCCAGCAGCTCCCCGGGACGGATCAATGAGCAGTTCTTC.

The chain has TRBV7-2 and TRBJ2-5, with TRBD2 identical over 9 bases. Germline CDR1 and CDR2: SGHTA and FQGNSA. Trimming took 7 bases from V and 5 from J; bases not matched to a gene: 8. CDR3 length equals 14 residues. The CDR3 sequence: CASTPGLARETQYF. The CDR3 DNA reads as TGTGCCAGCACCCCTGGACTAGCGCGGGAGACCCAGTACTTC. Using reference TRBV7-2 and TRBJ2-5 for the parts outside the CDR3, the full variable domain is GAGVSQSPSNKVTEKGKDVELRCDPISGHTALYWYRQSLGQGLEFLIYFQGNSAPDKSGLPSDRFSAERTGGSVSTLTIQRTQQEDSAVYLCASTPGLARETQYFGPGTRLLVL.

CDR3 sequence reads: CAISDRGSETQYF. The CDR3 DNA is TGTGCCATCAGTGACAGGGGAAGTGAGACCCAGTACTTC. V is TRBV10-3 and J is TRBJ2-5; TRBD1 is a possible D gene (6 bases). There are 13 residues in the CDR3. V lost 3 bases and J lost 5, with 10 bases in between. Germline CDR1 reads ENHRY; CDR2 reads SYGVKD.

The chain is built from TRBV18 and TRBJ2-5, with D possibly TRBD2 on 5 matching bases. The V end was cut by 8 bases, the J end by 1 base, with 11 bases between. Germline V lookup: CDR1 KGHSH, CDR2 LQKENI. The CDR3 is 13 amino acids. The CDR3 protein is CASTSSPQETQYF. The CDR3 coding sequence is TGTGCCAGCACATCTAGCCCCCAAGAGACCCAGTACTTC.

The sample holds one count of this clone. The chain is built from TRBV5-1 and TRBJ2-3; 8 bases align to TRBD2. CDR1 SGHRS and CDR2 YFSETQ come from the germline V gene. The CDR3 is made up of 15 amino acids. J lost 4 bases, V lost 2 bases, and 6 bases had no gene match. The CDR3 region is CASSLWSGSPDTQYF. CDR3 nucleotides: TGCGCCAGCAGCTTATGGAGCGGGAGCCCAGATACGCAGTATTTT.

The chain uses TRBV6-1 and TRBJ2-5; D might be TRBD1 (5 bases). The better agreement between TRBJ2-7 and the DNA end casts doubt on the J call. Germline CDR1 reads MNHNS; CDR2 reads SASEGT. This CDR3 contains 12 residues. CDR3 in amino acids: CASSDRAYEQYF. CDR3 nucleotide sequence: TGTGCCAGCAGTGACAGGGCCTACGAGCAGTACTTC.

The chain recombines TRBV19 with TRBJ2-2, with D perhaps TRBD1 (5 bases). CDR3 length equals 12 residues. Trimming took 4 bases from V and 8 from J, leaving 8 bases between them. Germline loops: CDR1 LNHDA, CDR2 SQIVND (reference sequence). CDR3 DNA: TGTGCCAGTAGTACGGACATGGGGGAGCTGTTTTTT. Amino acid sequence: CASSTDMGELFF.

V usage is TRBV19 and J usage is TRBJ1-3; 7 bases fit TRBD1. V gave up 6 bases and J gave up 1 base; unmatched junction bases: 18. The CDR3 is 19 residues long. Germline lookup yields CDR1 LNHDA and CDR2 SQIVND (reference sequence). As DNA, the CDR3 is TGTGCCAGTAGCCGAATATCGATCCCGGGACAGAGATCTGGAAACACCATATATTTT. It yields the protein CASSRISIPGQRSGNTIYF.

This chain joins TRBV30 and TRBJ2-4, with D perhaps matching TRBD1 or TRBD2 (6 bases each). The CDR3 runs 13 residues. The germline CDR1 and CDR2 sequences are GTSNPN and SVGIG (reference sequence). V was clipped by 1 base and J by 5 bases, with 9 bases between them. The chain's CDR3 is CAWSGGAENIQYF. The CDR3 DNA follows: TGTGCCTGGAGTGGGGGGGCCGAAAACATTCAGTACTTC.

The V and J genes are TRBV2 and TRBJ2-7; D gene unclear. The V end lost 6 bases, the J end lost 1 base, and 10 bases lay between the germline ends. CDR1 is SNHLY and CDR2 is FYNNEI in the germline V gene. This CDR3 spans 13 amino acids. The CDR3 spells CASRYTFSYEQYF. The CDR3 region has the DNA TGTGCCAGCAGGTACACATTTTCCTACGAGCAGTACTTC.

The chain employs TRBV30 and TRBJ2-1; maybe TRBD2 (6 bases). The V and J ends lost 1 base and 6 bases respectively, with 10 bases between them. Germline V gene data show CDR1 as GTSNPN and CDR2 as SVGIG (reference sequence). CDR3 length: 13 residues. The CDR3 DNA reads as TGTGCCTGGAGTGCGGGACTTTCCAATGAGCAGTTCTTC. Translated: CAWSAGLSNEQFF. Full variable domain (outside the CDR3, taken from reference TRBV30 and TRBJ2-1): SQTIHQWPATLVQPVGSPLSLECTVEGTSNPNLYWYRQAAGRGLQLLFYSVGIGQISSEVPQNLSASRPQDRQFILSSKKLLLSDSGFYLCAWSAGLSNEQFFGPGTRLTVL.

This clone was observed a handful of times. The V call is TRBV12-1, the J call TRBJ1-1. TRBV12-1 is a recognized pseudogene. CDR3 length: 9 residues. The CDR3 spells CASSFRTFF. Written as DNA, the CDR3 is TGTGCCAGCAGCTTTAGGACTTTCTTT.

This chain links TRBV7-2 with TRBJ2-3; 8 nucleotides align to TRBD2. Germline V gene lookup returns CDR1 SGHTA and CDR2 FQGNSA. J was trimmed by 1 base and V by 6 bases; bases with no gene match: 3. The CDR3 runs to 14 residues. CDR3 protein: CASRPAGGTDTQYF. The CDR3 DNA follows: TGTGCCAGCAGACCAGCGGGAGGCACAGATACGCAGTATTTT.